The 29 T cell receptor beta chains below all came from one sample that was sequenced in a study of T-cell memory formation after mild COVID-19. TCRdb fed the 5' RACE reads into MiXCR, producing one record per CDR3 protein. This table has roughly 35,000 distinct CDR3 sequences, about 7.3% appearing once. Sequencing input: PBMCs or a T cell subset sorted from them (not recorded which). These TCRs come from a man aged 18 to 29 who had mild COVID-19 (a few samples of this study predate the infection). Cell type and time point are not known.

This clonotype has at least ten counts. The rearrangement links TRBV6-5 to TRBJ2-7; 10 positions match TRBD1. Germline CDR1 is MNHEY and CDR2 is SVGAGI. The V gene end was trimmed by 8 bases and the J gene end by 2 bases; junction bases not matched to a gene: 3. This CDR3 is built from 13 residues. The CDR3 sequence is CASRDRGPYEQYF. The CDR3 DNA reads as TGTGCCAGCCGGGACAGGGGACCCTACGAGCAGTACTTC.

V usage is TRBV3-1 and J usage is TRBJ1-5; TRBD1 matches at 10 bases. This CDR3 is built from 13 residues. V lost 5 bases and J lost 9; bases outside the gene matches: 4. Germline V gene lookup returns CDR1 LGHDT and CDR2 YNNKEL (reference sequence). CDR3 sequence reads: CASSGTGARPQHF. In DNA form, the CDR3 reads TGTGCCAGCAGCGGGACAGGGGCAAGGCCCCAGCATTTT.

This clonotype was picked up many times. In nucleotides, the CDR3 is TGCAGCGTTGACAGGGCCATGAACACTGAAGCTTTCTTT. Amino acids: CSVDRAMNTEAFF. The chain combines TRBV29-1 with TRBJ1-1; TRBD1 might be the D (5 bases). Germline lookup yields CDR1 SQVTM and CDR2 ANQGSEA. V was trimmed by 3 bases and J by 0 bases, leaving 8 bases between them. The CDR3 extends over 13 amino acids.

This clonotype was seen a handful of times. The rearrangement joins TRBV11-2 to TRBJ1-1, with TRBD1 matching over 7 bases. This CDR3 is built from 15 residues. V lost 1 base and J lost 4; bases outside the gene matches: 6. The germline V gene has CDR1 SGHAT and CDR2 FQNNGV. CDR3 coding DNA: TGTGCCAGCAGCTTAGGGGAAGGGGGCGGCACTGAAGCTTTCTTT. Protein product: CASSLGEGGGTEAFF.

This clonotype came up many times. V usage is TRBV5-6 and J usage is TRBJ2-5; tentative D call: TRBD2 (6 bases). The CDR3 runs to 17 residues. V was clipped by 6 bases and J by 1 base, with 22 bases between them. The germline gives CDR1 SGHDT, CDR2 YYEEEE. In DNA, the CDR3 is TGTGCCAGCACCCCGGGACTCAAGTTCACCCGCCAAGAGACCCAGTACTTC. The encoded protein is CASTPGLKFTRQETQYF.

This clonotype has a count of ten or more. CDR3 DNA sequence: TGTGCCAGCAGCTTATTTATCGGGGAGCGACGACTAGCCAAAAACATTCAGTACTTC. It specifies CASSLFIGERRLAKNIQYF. V is TRBV7-2 and J is TRBJ2-4, with a weak D call TRBD2 (5 bases). The V end was cut by 2 bases, the J end by 0 bases, with 20 bases between. The CDR3 spans 19 residues. Germline assignment: CDR1 SGHTA and CDR2 FQGNSA. Drawing the rest from reference TRBV7-2 and TRBJ2-4, the complete variable domain is GAGVSQSPSNKVTEKGKDVELRCDPISGHTALYWYRQSLGQGLEFLIYFQGNSAPDKSGLPSDRFSAERTGGSVSTLTIQRTQQEDSAVYLCASSLFIGERRLAKNIQYFGAGTRLSVL.

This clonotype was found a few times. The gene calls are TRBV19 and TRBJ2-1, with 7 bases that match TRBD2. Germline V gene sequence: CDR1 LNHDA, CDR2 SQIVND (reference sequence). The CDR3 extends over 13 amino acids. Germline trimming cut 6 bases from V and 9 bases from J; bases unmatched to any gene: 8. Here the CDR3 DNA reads TGTGCCAGTAGGCTTGCGGGGAGGGTTGAGCAGTTCTTC. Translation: CASRLAGRVEQFF.

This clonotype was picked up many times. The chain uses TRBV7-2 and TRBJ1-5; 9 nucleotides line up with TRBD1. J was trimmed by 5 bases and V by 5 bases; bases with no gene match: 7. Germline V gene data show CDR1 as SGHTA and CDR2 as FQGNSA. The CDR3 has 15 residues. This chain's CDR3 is CASSHPQGAHQPQHF. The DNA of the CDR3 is TGTGCCAGCAGCCACCCACAGGGGGCTCATCAGCCCCAGCATTTT.

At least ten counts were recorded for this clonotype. The CDR3 is CASSRTPTVYGYTF. CDR3 bases: TGTGCCAGCAGCCGCACCCCGACTGTCTATGGCTACACCTTC. The genes are TRBV7-9 and TRBJ1-2; D is unclear. V lost 5 bases to trimming and J lost 4 bases, with 14 bases between them. CDR1 and CDR2 from the germline V gene are SEHNR and FQNEAQ (reference sequence). This CDR3 is built from 14 residues.

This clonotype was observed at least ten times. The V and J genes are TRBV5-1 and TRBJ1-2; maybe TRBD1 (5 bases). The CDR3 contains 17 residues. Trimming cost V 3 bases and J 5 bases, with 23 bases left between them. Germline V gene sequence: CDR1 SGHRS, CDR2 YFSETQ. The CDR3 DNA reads TGCGCCAGCAGCTCTTCATACGGACAAGCTTTGAGTTATGGCTACACCTTC. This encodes CASSSSYGQALSYGYTF. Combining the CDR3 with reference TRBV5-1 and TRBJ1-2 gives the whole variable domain KAGVTQTPRYLIKTRGQQVTLSCSPISGHRSVSWYQQTPGQGLQFLFEYFSETQRNKGNFPGRFSGRQFSNSRSEMNVSTLELGDSALYLCASSSSYGQALSYGYTFGSGTRLTVV.

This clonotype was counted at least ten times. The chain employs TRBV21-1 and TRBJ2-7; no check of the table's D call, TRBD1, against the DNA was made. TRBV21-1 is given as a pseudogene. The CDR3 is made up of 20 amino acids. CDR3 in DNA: TGTGCCAGCACCCTTAAAGGTCTGCGAGATCGGGACAGGGCTCTCTACGAGCAGTACGTC. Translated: CASTLKGLRDRDRALYEQYV.

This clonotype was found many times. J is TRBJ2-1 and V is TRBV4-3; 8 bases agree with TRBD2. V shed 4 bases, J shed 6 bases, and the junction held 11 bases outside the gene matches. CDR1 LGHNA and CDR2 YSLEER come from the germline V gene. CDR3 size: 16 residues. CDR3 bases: TGCGCCAGCAGCCCATCGGGGACTAGAGGGTCCAATGAGCAGTTCTTC. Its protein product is CASSPSGTRGSNEQFF.

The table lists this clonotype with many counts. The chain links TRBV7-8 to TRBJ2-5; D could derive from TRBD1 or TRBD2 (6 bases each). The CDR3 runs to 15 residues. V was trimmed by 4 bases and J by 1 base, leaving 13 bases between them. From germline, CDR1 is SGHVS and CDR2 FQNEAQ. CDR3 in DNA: TGTGCCAGCAGCTGGGGGGCGGGGCGCCAAGAGACCCAGTACTTC. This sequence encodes CASSWGAGRQETQYF.

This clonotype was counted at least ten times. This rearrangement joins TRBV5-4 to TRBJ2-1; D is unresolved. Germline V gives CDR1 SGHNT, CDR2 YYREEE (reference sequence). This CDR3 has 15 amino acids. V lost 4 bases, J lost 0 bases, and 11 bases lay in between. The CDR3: CASSPTSSSYNEQFF. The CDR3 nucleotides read TGTGCCAGCAGCCCGACTTCCAGCTCCTACAATGAGCAGTTCTTC.

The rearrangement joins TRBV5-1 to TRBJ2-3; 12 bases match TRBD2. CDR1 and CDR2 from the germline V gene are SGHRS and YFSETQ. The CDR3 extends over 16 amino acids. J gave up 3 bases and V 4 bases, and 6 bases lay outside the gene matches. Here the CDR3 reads CASSKRLAGATDTQYF. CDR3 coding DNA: TGCGCCAGCAGCAAACGACTAGCGGGGGCTACAGATACGCAGTATTTT. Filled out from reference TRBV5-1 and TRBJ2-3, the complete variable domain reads KAGVTQTPRYLIKTRGQQVTLSCSPISGHRSVSWYQQTPGQGLQFLFEYFSETQRNKGNFPGRFSGRQFSNSRSEMNVSTLELGDSALYLCASSKRLAGATDTQYFGPGTRLTVL.

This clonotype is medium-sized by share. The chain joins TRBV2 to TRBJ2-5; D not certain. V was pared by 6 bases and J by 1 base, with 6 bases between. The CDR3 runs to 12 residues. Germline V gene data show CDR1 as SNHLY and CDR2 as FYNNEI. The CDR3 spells CASRNAQETQYF. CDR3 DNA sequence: TGTGCCAGCAGAAACGCCCAAGAGACCCAGTACTTC.

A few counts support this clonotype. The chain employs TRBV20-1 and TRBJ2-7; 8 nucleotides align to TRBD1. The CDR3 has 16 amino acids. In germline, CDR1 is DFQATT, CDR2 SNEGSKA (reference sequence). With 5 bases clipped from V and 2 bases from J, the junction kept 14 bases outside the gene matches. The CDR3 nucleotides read TGCAGTGCTCCGGGACAGGAGTTTTTTGGGGCCTACGAGCAGTACTTC. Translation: CSAPGQEFFGAYEQYF.

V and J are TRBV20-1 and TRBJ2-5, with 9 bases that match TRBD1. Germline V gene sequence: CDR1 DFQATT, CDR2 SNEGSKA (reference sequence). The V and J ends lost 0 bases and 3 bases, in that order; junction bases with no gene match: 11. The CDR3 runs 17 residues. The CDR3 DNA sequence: TGCAGTGCTAGAGACACCCCCAGGACAGGGGAGGAAGAGACCCAGTACTTC. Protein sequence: CSARDTPRTGEEETQYF.

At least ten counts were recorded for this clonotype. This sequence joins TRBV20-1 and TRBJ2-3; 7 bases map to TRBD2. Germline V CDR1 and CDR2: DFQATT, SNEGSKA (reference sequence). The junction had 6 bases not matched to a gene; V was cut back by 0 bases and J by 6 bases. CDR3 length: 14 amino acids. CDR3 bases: TGCAGTGCTAGAGATCTGGTCGGGGGGGATACGCAGTATTTT. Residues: CSARDLVGGDTQYF.

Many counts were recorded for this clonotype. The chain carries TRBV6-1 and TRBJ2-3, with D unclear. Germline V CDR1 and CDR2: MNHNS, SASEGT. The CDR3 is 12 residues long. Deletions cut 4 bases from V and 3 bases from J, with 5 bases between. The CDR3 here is CASSGSTDTQYF. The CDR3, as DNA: TGTGCCAGCAGTGGATCAACAGATACGCAGTATTTT.

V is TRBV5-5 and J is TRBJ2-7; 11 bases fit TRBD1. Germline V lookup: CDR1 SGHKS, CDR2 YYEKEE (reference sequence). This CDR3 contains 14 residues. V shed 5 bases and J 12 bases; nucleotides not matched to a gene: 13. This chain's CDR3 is CASSQSLGTGGTYF. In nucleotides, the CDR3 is TGTGCCAGCAGTCAATCCCTCGGGACAGGGGGTACGTACTTC.

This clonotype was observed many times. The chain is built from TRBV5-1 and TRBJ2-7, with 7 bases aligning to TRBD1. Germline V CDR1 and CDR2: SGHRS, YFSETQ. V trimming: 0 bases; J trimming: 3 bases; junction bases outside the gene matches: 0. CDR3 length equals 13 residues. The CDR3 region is CASSLDRGYEQYV. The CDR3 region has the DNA TGCGCCAGCAGCTTGGACAGGGGCTACGAGCAGTACGTC.

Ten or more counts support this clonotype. This CDR3 is CAISESSRLAGYTF. CDR3 DNA sequence: TGTGCCATCAGTGAGTCATCCCGATTGGCGGGCTACACCTTC. The rearrangement joins TRBV10-3 to TRBJ1-2; D is uncertain. This CDR3 comprises 14 residues. Germline CDR1 ENHRY, CDR2 SYGVKD. V was shortened by 0 bases and J by 8 bases, with 13 bases between the two germline ends.

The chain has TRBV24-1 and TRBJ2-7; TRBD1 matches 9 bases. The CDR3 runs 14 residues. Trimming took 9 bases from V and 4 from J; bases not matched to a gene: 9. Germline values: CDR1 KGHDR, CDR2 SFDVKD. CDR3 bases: TGTGCCACCTCACCGGACAGGGGACAATACGAGCAGTACTTC. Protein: CATSPDRGQYEQYF.

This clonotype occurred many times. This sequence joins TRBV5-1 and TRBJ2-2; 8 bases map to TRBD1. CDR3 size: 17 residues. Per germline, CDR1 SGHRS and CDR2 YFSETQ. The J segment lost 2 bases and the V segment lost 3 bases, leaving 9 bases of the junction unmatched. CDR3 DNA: TGCGCCAGCAGCTCGGGACAGGCGATACGAAACACCGGGGAGCTGTTTTTT. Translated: CASSSGQAIRNTGELFF.

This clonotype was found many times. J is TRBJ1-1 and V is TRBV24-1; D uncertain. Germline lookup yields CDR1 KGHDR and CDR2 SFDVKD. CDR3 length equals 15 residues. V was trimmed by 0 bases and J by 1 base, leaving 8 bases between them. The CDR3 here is CATSDLDPWNTEAFF. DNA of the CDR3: TGTGCCACCAGTGATTTGGACCCTTGGAACACTGAAGCTTTCTTT.

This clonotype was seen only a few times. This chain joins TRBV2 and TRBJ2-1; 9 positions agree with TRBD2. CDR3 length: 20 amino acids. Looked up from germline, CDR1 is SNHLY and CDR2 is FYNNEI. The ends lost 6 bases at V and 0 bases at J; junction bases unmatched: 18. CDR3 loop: CASRPRGAGGLSGSYNEQFF. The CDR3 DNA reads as TGTGCCAGCAGGCCCAGGGGAGCGGGGGGCCTGTCTGGCTCCTACAATGAGCAGTTCTTC.

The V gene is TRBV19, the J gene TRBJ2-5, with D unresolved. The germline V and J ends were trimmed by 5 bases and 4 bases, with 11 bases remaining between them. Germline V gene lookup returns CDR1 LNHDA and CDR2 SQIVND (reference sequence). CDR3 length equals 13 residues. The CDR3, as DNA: TGTGCCAGTAGTCAAAGTGGTCGAGAGACCCAGTACTTC. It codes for CASSQSGRETQYF.

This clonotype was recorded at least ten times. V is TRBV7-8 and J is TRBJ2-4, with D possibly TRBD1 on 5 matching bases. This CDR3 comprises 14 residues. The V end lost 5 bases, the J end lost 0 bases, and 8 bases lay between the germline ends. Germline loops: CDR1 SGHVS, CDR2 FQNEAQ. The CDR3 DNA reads TGTGCCAGCAGCACCAGGGTAGCCAAAAACATTCAGTACTTC. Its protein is CASSTRVAKNIQYF.